Following are 18 T cell receptor beta chains from one sample sequenced in a study of blood T cell repertoires in COVID-19. Some clones are missing from TCRdb's copy, which holds only in-frame ones; the method was immunoSEQ multiplex PCR. This sample has 150,000 to 200,000 clones, with 84% found just once. Sequencing was performed on peripheral blood. Receptors originate from a woman older than 75 with COVID-19, enrolled during active disease.

The J gene is TRBJ2-3, the V gene TRBV4-3; 9 nucleotides line up with TRBD2. V lost 2 bases and J lost 0; bases outside the gene matches: 3. The germline gives CDR1 LGHNA, CDR2 YSLEER. The length of the CDR3 is 16 residues. The CDR3 DNA reads TGCGCCAGCAGCCAAACAGCGGGGGGAAGCACAGATACGCAGTATTTT. Amino acid sequence: CASSQTAGGSTDTQYF.

This chain uses TRBV12-5 with TRBJ2-2; tentatively, D is TRBD2 (6 bases). V dropped 3 bases and J dropped 6 bases, with 8 bases sitting between them. CDR1 is LGHNT, CDR2 FRNRAP, per germline. The CDR3 is made up of 13 amino acids. CDR3 loop: CASGLLAAGELFF. CDR3 nucleotide sequence: TGTGCTAGTGGTTTATTAGCGGCCGGGGAGCTGTTTTTT.

The rearrangement joins TRBV15 to TRBJ1-2; 7 bases fit TRBD1. This CDR3 region has 12 residues. Germline CDR1 LNHNV, CDR2 YYDKDF (reference sequence). With V trimmed by 3 bases and J by 13 bases, 8 bases remained unmatched. The CDR3 loop is CATSRSGTVFTF. The CDR3 bases are TGTGCCACCAGCAGGTCCGGGACAGTTTTCACCTTC.

The rearrangement joins TRBV4-3 to TRBJ2-3, with 10 positions matching TRBD2. With V trimmed by 0 bases and J by 0 bases, 9 bases remained unmatched. The CDR3 loop spans 19 amino acids. Germline loops: CDR1 LGHNA, CDR2 YSLEER. CDR3 sequence reads: CASSQDLSGGITSTDTQYF. The CDR3 bases are TGCGCCAGCAGCCAAGATCTTAGCGGGGGGATTACTAGCACAGATACGCAGTATTTT.

The chain employs TRBV7-3 and TRBJ2-5; 11 nucleotides match TRBD1. The germline V gene has CDR1 SGHTA and CDR2 FQGTGA. The CDR3 extends over 17 amino acids. V trimming: 5 bases; J trimming: 0 bases; junction bases outside the gene matches: 8. CDR3 bases: TGTGCCAGCAGCGAGCGGACAGGGGGCGGTTACCAAGAGACCCAGTACTTC. Translated: CASSERTGGGYQETQYF.

This sequence joins TRBV10-1 and TRBJ1-2, with D perhaps matching TRBD1 (5 bases). Trimming stripped 3 bases from V and 3 bases from J, with 8 bases between. CDR3 length equals 13 residues. Per germline, CDR1 WNHNN and CDR2 SYGVQD (reference sequence). CDR3 sequence: CASSESGDYGYTF. The CDR3 bases are TGCGCCAGCAGTGAATCGGGGGACTATGGCTACACCTTC.

V usage is TRBV9 and J usage is TRBJ1-2; 7 bases agree with TRBD1. This CDR3 contains 14 residues. Germline assignment: CDR1 SGDLS and CDR2 YYNGEE. The trim removed 3 bases at V and 1 base at J, leaving 3 bases unmatched. The CDR3 here is CASSAGGLNYGYTF. CDR3 sequence (DNA): TGTGCCAGCAGCGCAGGGGGACTTAACTATGGCTACACCTTC.

The V gene is TRBV19, the J gene TRBJ2-5; the match to TRBD1 covers 12 bases. The V and J ends lost 4 bases and 5 bases, in that order; junction bases with no gene match: 8. The CDR3 loop spans 16 amino acids. Per germline, CDR1 LNHDA and CDR2 SQIVND (reference sequence). CDR3: CASSNSGTGGMETQYF. The DNA for the CDR3 is TGTGCCAGTAGTAATTCCGGGACAGGGGGCATGGAGACCCAGTACTTC.

The gene calls are TRBV7-2 and TRBJ2-3, with 14 bases that match TRBD2. This CDR3 contains 16 residues. Germline CDR1 and CDR2: SGHTA and FQGNSA. Unmatched junction bases numbered 5, after V lost 4 bases and J lost 5 bases. CDR3 protein: CASSSGLAGAVDTQYF. In nucleotides, the CDR3 is TGTGCCAGCAGCTCGGGACTAGCGGGAGCTGTAGATACGCAGTATTTT.

The chain employs TRBV5-1 and TRBJ2-3; a possible D gene is TRBD2 (6 bases). The germline V gene has CDR1 SGHRS and CDR2 YFSETQ. V shed 0 bases and J shed 0 bases, with 11 bases lying between them. This CDR3 is built from 16 residues. Here the CDR3 reads CASSLGGLYSTDTQYF. The CDR3 nucleotides are TGCGCCAGCAGCTTGGGGGGACTGTATAGCACAGATACGCAGTATTTT.

This chain connects TRBV29-1 to TRBJ2-5; perhaps TRBD2 as D (6 bases). The CDR3 has 13 amino acids. V dropped 3 bases and J dropped 6 bases, with 14 bases sitting between them. Germline V gene data show CDR1 as SQVTM and CDR2 as ANQGSEA. In DNA, the CDR3 is TGCAGCGTTGATCGGGCGGGGTTTAAGACCCAGTACTTC. It yields the protein CSVDRAGFKTQYF.

Here the CDR3 DNA reads TGCGCCAGCGGACTTCCCCGACAGGTTCCCTCTGGGGCCAACGTCCTGACTTTC. It is translated as CASGLPRQVPSGANVLTF. The chain carries TRBV5-1 and TRBJ2-6; D may be TRBD1 (6 bases). Trimming left V 7 bases short and J 0 bases short, with 20 bases between. The CDR3 is 18 amino acids. Germline assignment: CDR1 SGHRS and CDR2 YFSETQ.

V usage is TRBV7-3 and J usage is TRBJ2-1, with unresolved D. Germline CDR1 is SGHTA and CDR2 is FQGTGA. The V and J ends lost 6 bases and 9 bases respectively, with 9 bases between them. CDR3 length equals 11 residues. The CDR3 bases are TGTGCCAGCAGTTCCGGTAGTGAGCAGTTCTTC. Its protein is CASSSGSEQFF.

The rearrangement joins TRBV27 to TRBJ1-6; tentatively, D is TRBD1 (5 bases). CDR1 is MNHEY and CDR2 is SMNVEV in the germline V gene (reference sequence). V lost 5 bases and J 7 bases, leaving 21 bases between the germline ends. The length of the CDR3 is 17 residues. CDR3 protein: CASSGGVWADENSPLHF. The DNA of the CDR3 is TGTGCCAGCAGTGGAGGGGTCTGGGCGGATGAGAATTCACCCCTCCACTTT.

The chain combines TRBV5-5 with TRBJ2-1, with 11 bases lining up with TRBD2. Germline V gene sequence: CDR1 SGHKS, CDR2 YYEKEE (reference sequence). With 2 bases clipped from V and 3 bases from J, the junction kept 4 bases outside the gene matches. This CDR3 contains 16 residues. The CDR3 here is CASSFPGLADYNEQFF. CDR3 nucleotides: TGTGCCAGCAGCTTTCCGGGACTAGCGGACTACAATGAGCAGTTCTTC.

The chain links TRBV29-1 to TRBJ2-1, with D possibly being TRBD2 (7 bases). V gave up 5 bases and J gave up 6 bases, with 17 bases separating them. This CDR3 spans 14 amino acids. Germline CDR1 is SQVTM and CDR2 is ANQGSEA. CDR3 protein: CSVKVGGGPNEQFF. CDR3 DNA: TGCAGCGTTAAAGTGGGAGGGGGGCCCAATGAGCAGTTCTTC.

The J gene is TRBJ2-1, the V gene TRBV10-1; the match to TRBD2 covers 7 bases. Germline CDR1 and CDR2: WNHNN and SYGVQD (reference sequence). The CDR3 totals 16 residues. J gave up 3 bases and V 8 bases, and 13 bases lay outside the gene matches. The CDR3 DNA sequence: TGCGCCAGCTCCCTCCGGGCGGGAGCGAACTACAATGAGCAGTTCTTC. Its translation: CASSLRAGANYNEQFF.

The chain is built from TRBV5-6 and TRBJ2-7; D possibly corresponds to TRBD1 (6 bases). V was clipped by 1 base and J by 4 bases, with 15 bases between them. CDR3 length: 15 amino acids. CDR1 SGHDT and CDR2 YYEEEE come from the germline V gene. CDR3 region: CASSLLWDKIYEQYF. CDR3 bases: TGTGCCAGCAGCTTGCTTTGGGACAAAATTTACGAGCAGTACTTC.